This TCR beta chain was identified during a study of T cell changes during pregnancy in multiple sclerosis. V lost 5 bases to trimming and J lost 2 bases; unmatched junction nucleotides: 10. Germline V CDR1 and CDR2: LNHDA, SQIVND (reference sequence). The length of the CDR3 is 16 residues. Assay used: immunoSEQ multiplex PCR; TCRdb lists only in-frame clones, some missing. Among roughly 49,000 clones listed, 92% were seen once. The material sequenced was CD4+ T cells from peripheral blood mononuclear cells, taken in the second trimester of pregnancy. The sequence was collected from a female donor in good health, enrolled as a control in a pregnancy study. This rearrangement joins TRBV19 to TRBJ1-2; 8 bases are shared with TRBD1. In nucleotides, the CDR3 is TGTGCCAGTAGTGGCCGACAGGGGAGGGGAAACTATGGCTACACCTTC. Translated, it gives CASSGRQGRGNYGYTF.